This TCR beta chain was sequenced in a study of sequential checkpoint blockade in melanoma. On the study more broadly: Patients were randomized 1:1 to nivolumab-then-ipilimumab or ipilimumab-then-nivolumab first-line. After both sequences, patients received maintenance nivolumab.

Treatment: randomized to nivolumab then ipilimumab (arm A) or the reverse (arm B). PBMC sorting kept live CD3+CD8+ cells without CD19 or CD56. Only in-frame clones appear in the TCRdb table, and some are missing; sequencing was by immunoSEQ multiplex PCR. In the table there are 6,800 or so clones, about four fifths of which are singletons. This CDR3 spans 15 amino acids. Germline-derived CDR1 and CDR2 are SEHNR and FQNEAQ (reference sequence). V dropped 2 bases and J dropped 6; count of bases not matched to a gene: 8. This chain connects TRBV7-9 to TRBJ2-7, with TRBD1 matching 9 bases. This receptor was identified in a human donor with melanoma. This specimen consisted of CD8+ T cells sorted from blood (inferred from file names), obtained from a patient given nivolumab and ipilimumab in sequence. CDR3: CASSLPGTGLSEQYF. In DNA form, the CDR3 reads TGTGCCAGCAGCTTACCAGGGACAGGGTTATCCGAGCAGTACTTC.